Following are 4 T cell receptor beta chains from one sample sequenced in a study of CD8 T cells in Susac syndrome. After extraction with the RNeasy kit, roughly 0.45 to 1 ug of the RNA was reverse transcribed using random hexamers. TCRdb re-called the immunoSEQ multiplex PCR reads with MiXCR, one entry per CDR3 protein. The table includes 200,000 or so distinct CDR3 sequences, 80% to 95% detected once. Sequences were obtained from CD8+ T cells from PBMCs. These receptors came from a human donor with multiple sclerosis.

The chain employs TRBV20-1 and TRBJ2-7; 12 nucleotides agree with TRBD1. V was clipped by 6 bases and J by 7 bases; unmatched bases: 10. The length of the CDR3 is 14 residues. CDR1 and CDR2 from the germline V gene are DFQATT and SNEGSKA (reference sequence). Here the CDR3 reads CSAGGDRGQREQYF. In DNA, the CDR3 is TGCAGTGCGGGAGGGGACAGGGGGCAAAGAGAGCAGTACTTC.

This clonotype was picked up a small number of times. The chain combines TRBV29-1 with TRBJ2-7; D might be TRBD1 or TRBD2, each matching 5 bases. V shed 3 bases and J shed 4 bases, with 19 bases lying between them. The CDR3 spans 15 residues. Germline CDR1 SQVTM, CDR2 ANQGSEA. The CDR3: CSVEGPGPSQYEQYF. The CDR3, as DNA: TGCAGCGTTGAGGGGCCGGGACCGAGCCAGTACGAGCAGTACTTC.

The rearrangement links TRBV10-2 to TRBJ2-1; 9 bases agree with TRBD1. Germline lookup yields CDR1 WSHSY and CDR2 SAAADI. The CDR3 contains 22 residues. V lost 3 bases and J lost 3; bases outside the gene matches: 24. DNA of the CDR3: TGCGCCAGCAGTGAATTGCCCACCGGGACAGGGTTTATTGCTCAGGTCTACAATGAGCAGTTCTTC. Translation gives CASSELPTGTGFIAQVYNEQFF.

V is TRBV9 and J is TRBJ2-3, with unresolved D. This CDR3 is 13 amino acids long. Germline values: CDR1 SGDLS, CDR2 YYNGEE. The ends were cut back, 0 bases at V and 4 bases at J, with 6 bases in the middle. CDR3 in amino acids: CASSVVSPDTQYF. CDR3 DNA: TGTGCCAGCAGCGTAGTTTCACCAGATACGCAGTATTTT.